Listed below are T cell receptor beta chains from one sample, sequenced in a study of OX40 agonist ivuxolimab in advanced cancers. Sequencing was performed with immunoSEQ multiplex PCR; in TCRdb, only in-frame clones are kept and a portion is missing. Of approximately 74,000 clones listed, around 90% are singletons. Material: CD4+ or CD8+ T cells sorted from blood, obtained in a trial of the OX40 agonist ivuxolimab. The receptors originated from an adult with an advanced solid tumor such as melanoma, head and neck, liver or kidney cancer. Both conserved end residues are part of each CDR3. A D gene is named only where the DNA matches it firmly. Size is stated for part of the rows, as once, few or many counts, or as a class when the clone is expanded.

CDR3nt,CDR3aa,v_gene,d_gene,j_gene,abundance
TGTGCCAGCAGTGAAACGGGGCCTACCTACGAGCAGTACTTC,CASSETGPTYEQYF,TRBV6-1,NA,TRBJ2-7,NA
TGTGCCAGCAGCTTACCGACAGTCTCCTACGAGCAGTACTTC,CASSLPTVSYEQYF,TRBV7-8,NA,TRBJ2-7,NA
TGTGCCATTTCGGAGGGTGCCGAGCAGTACTTC,CAISEGAEQYF,TRBV27,NA,TRBJ2-7,once
TGTGCCAGCAGTTACCGTTCAGCCGATACGCAGTATTTT,CASSYRSADTQYF,TRBV6-5,NA,TRBJ2-3,NA
TGTGCCAGCAGCCCGGGACAGGGGATTTGGGCCTACGAGCAGTACTTC,CASSPGQGIWAYEQYF,TRBV7-9,TRBD1,TRBJ2-7,once
TGTGCCAGCAGTGAGTTGGGGACAGGAACCTACAATGAGCAGTTCTTC,CASSELGTGTYNEQFF,TRBV2,TRBD1,TRBJ2-1,NA
TGTGCCAGCAGCCGAATTCCAACCGGGTCGTCCTACGAGCAGTACTTC,CASSRIPTGSSYEQYF,TRBV27,NA,TRBJ2-7,once
TGTGCCAGCAGCCAACCGCTGGCCGGCCGCTACGAGCAGTACTTC,CASSQPLAGRYEQYF,TRBV14,NA,TRBJ2-7,NA
TGTGCCAGCAGTCCCCCATTCCTAGCGGGAGACCGCAATGAGCAGTTCTTC,CASSPPFLAGDRNEQFF,TRBV28,TRBD2,TRBJ2-1,NA
TGTGCCAGCAGCGTAGGTACCGTGTACACAGATACGCAGTATTTT,CASSVGTVYTDTQYF,TRBV9,NA,TRBJ2-3,NA
TGCGCCAGCAGCCCGGGCTCTACCTACGAGCAGTACTTC,CASSPGSTYEQYF,TRBV4-1,NA,TRBJ2-7,once
TGCGCCAGCAGCCGAGATCACGGAGTAAAAGGTGGCTACACCTTC,CASSRDHGVKGGYTF,TRBV4-3,NA,TRBJ1-2,NA
TGTGCCAGCAGTTACCTGAGTAACGGGAACTATGGCTACACCTTC,CASSYLSNGNYGYTF,TRBV6-6,NA,TRBJ1-2,NA
TGTGCCAGCAGTTACGACGGGACAGGGGTTTTCGGGGAGCTGTTTTTT,CASSYDGTGVFGELFF,TRBV6-5,TRBD1,TRBJ2-2,NA
TGTGCCAGCAGTTTGACAGAAAACACTGAAGCTTTCTTT,CASSLTENTEAFF,TRBV7-9,NA,TRBJ1-1,NA
TGCGCCAGCAGCCAAGTTAACTATGGCTACACCTTC,CASSQVNYGYTF,TRBV4-1,NA,TRBJ1-2,NA
TGTGCCAGCAGCCCATTAGGACAGGGGAGGACCCTCAACACTGAAGCTTTCTTT,CASSPLGQGRTLNTEAFF,TRBV7-8,TRBD1,TRBJ1-1,once
TGCGCCAGCAGCCAAGTCCCTTCAGGGGCCACTGAAGCTTTCTTT,CASSQVPSGATEAFF,TRBV4-1,NA,TRBJ1-1,NA
TGTGCCAGCAGTTTATCAGGCTCGACTGGGGCCAACGTCCTGACTTTC,CASSLSGSTGANVLTF,TRBV27,NA,TRBJ2-6,NA
TGTGCCAGCAGCGGACTAGGAGAGACCCAGTACTTC,CASSGLGETQYF,TRBV9,NA,TRBJ2-5,NA
TGTGCCAGCAGATCCGTCGGGACAGGGGGGGGCTACACCTTC,CASRSVGTGGGYTF,TRBV28,TRBD1,TRBJ1-2,NA
TGTGCCAGCAGCAAAGCAGGGGTGCGGGACACTGAAGCTTTCTTT,CASSKAGVRDTEAFF,TRBV21-1,NA,TRBJ1-1,NA
TGTGCCAGCAGCGTAGGGGTGGCGGGAAGCTCCTACAATGAGCAGTTCTTC,CASSVGVAGSSYNEQFF,TRBV9,NA,TRBJ2-1,NA
TGTGCCAGCAGCTATAGCGGGGACTTCTACGAGCAGTACTTC,CASSYSGDFYEQYF,TRBV7-9,TRBD2,TRBJ2-7,NA
TGCGCCAGCAGCCCCGGGACTAGCACCTACAATGAGCAGTTCTTC,CASSPGTSTYNEQFF,TRBV4-3,TRBD2,TRBJ2-1,NA
TGTGCCAGCAGTTTCGGGGGACTAACACAAGAGACCCAGTACTTC,CASSFGGLTQETQYF,TRBV6-5,TRBD2,TRBJ2-5,NA
TGTGCCAGCAGTTTGGGGGACTCAAGATACGAGCAGTACTTC,CASSLGDSRYEQYF,TRBV6-5,NA,TRBJ2-7,NA
TGTGCCAGCAGCTTGGTGGCACTTCCGATCACCGGGGAGCTGTTTTTT,CASSLVALPITGELFF,TRBV5-4,NA,TRBJ2-2,NA
TGTGCCAGTAGTAGCGGGAGGCGTTCTACATACGAGCAGTACTTC,CASSSGRRSTYEQYF,TRBV19,TRBD2,TRBJ2-7,NA
TGTGCCAGCAGTTACGGGGGCTATAATCAGCCCCAGCATTTT,CASSYGGYNQPQHF,TRBV6-5,NA,TRBJ1-5,NA
TGTGCCAGTAGTTTTCACACTGAAGCTTTCTTT,CASSFHTEAFF,TRBV19,NA,TRBJ1-1,NA
TGTGCCAGCAGCTGGACTAGCGGGGACACAGATACGCAGTATTTT,CASSWTSGDTDTQYF,TRBV13,TRBD2,TRBJ2-3,NA
TGTGCCAGCAGCTTAGCGCGGGGAAGCTCCTACGAGCAGTACTTC,CASSLARGSSYEQYF,TRBV7-9,NA,TRBJ2-7,NA
TGTGCCAGCAGCCAGGACCGCCTCGAGCAGTACTTC,CASSQDRLEQYF,TRBV4-2,NA,TRBJ2-7,NA
TGTGCCAGCAGCTCCCGGGACAGGTGGGACCTCACAGATACGCAGTATTTT,CASSSRDRWDLTDTQYF,TRBV7-9,TRBD1,TRBJ2-3,NA
TGTGCCAGCAGCTTAGGTGCGAACACCGGGGAGCTGTTTTTT,CASSLGANTGELFF,TRBV11-2,NA,TRBJ2-2,NA
TGTGCCAGCAGCCATAGTCGCCAACATTACTCTGGAAACACCATATATTTT,CASSHSRQHYSGNTIYF,TRBV7-9,NA,TRBJ1-3,few
TGTGCCAGCAGCTTAACAGATACGCAGTATTTT,CASSLTDTQYF,TRBV7-3,NA,TRBJ2-3,few
TGCAGCGTTGAAGATATGGACCGAGTAAAGTTAGAGACCCAGTACTTC,CSVEDMDRVKLETQYF,TRBV29-1,NA,TRBJ2-5,NA